This TCR beta chain was obtained from a study of pediatric ulcerative colitis. Study-wide background: Disease was pancolitis in about 7 and left-sided in two, histology-confirmed. Study-level results: Repertoires came from total lymphocyte DNA, not specific subsets. Blood-rectal clonal overlap within each person was significantly higher in ulcerative colitis patients than controls.

Before the diagnostic colonoscopy, ulcerative colitis patients were free of immunosuppressive medication. Note on this clone: The antigen remains undetermined.

Data came from immunoSEQ multiplex PCR; TCRdb stores just in-frame clones and leaves some out. The sample includes about 64,000 clones, over 65% of them seen just once. The sequenced material came from blood. The sequence derives from a boy younger than 18 with moderate ulcerative colitis.

The CDR3 is CSVLVEEIYF. CDR3 nucleotide sequence: TGCAGCGTTCTCGTGGAGGAGATATACTTC. The V and J genes are TRBV29-1 and TRBJ2-7, with D possibly TRBD2 on 5 matching bases. This CDR3 is built from 10 residues. The germline V gene encodes CDR1 SQVTM and CDR2 ANQGSEA. V gave up 5 bases and J gave up 13 bases, with 15 bases separating them.